This T cell receptor (beta chain) originates from a study of blood T cell repertoires in COVID-19. For the study at large: Both acute and convalescent COVID-19 samples were obtained from the United States, Italy and Spain.

Trimming pared 3 bases from V and 0 bases from J, leaving 11 bases between. CDR1 LNHDA and CDR2 SQIVND come from the germline V gene (reference sequence). The CDR3 sequence is 15 residues long. TCRdb keeps only in-frame clones here, not all; method: immunoSEQ multiplex PCR. Altogether 50,000 to 70,000 clones are present, more than 65% being singletons, with the ten largest covering less than 6.5%. The chain uses TRBV19 and TRBJ1-1; D is possibly TRBD1 (6 bases). The sequenced sample consisted of peripheral blood. This receptor was taken from a woman aged 55-70 years with acute or convalescent COVID-19. The CDR3 nucleotides read TGTGCCAGTAGTATGTCAGACAGGATGAACACTGAAGCTTTCTTT. Amino acid sequence: CASSMSDRMNTEAFF. Using reference TRBV19 and TRBJ1-1 for the parts outside the CDR3, the full variable domain is DGGITQSPKYLFRKEGQNVTLSCEQNLNHDAMYWYRQDPGQGLRLIYYSQIVNDFQKGDIAEGYSVSREKKESFPLTVTSAQKNPTAFYLCASSMSDRMNTEAFFGQGTRLTVV.